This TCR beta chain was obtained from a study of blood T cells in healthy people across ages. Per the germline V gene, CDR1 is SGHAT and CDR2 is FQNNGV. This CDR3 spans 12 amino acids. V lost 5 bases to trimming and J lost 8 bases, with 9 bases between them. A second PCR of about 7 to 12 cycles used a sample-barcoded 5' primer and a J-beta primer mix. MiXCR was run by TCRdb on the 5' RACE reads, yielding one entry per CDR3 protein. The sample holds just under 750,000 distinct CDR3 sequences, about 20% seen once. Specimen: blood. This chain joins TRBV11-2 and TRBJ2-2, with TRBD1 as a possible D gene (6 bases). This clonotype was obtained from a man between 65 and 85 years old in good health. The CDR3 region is CASSAQGGELFF. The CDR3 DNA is TGTGCCAGCAGCGCCCAGGGGGGGGAGCTGTTTTTT.